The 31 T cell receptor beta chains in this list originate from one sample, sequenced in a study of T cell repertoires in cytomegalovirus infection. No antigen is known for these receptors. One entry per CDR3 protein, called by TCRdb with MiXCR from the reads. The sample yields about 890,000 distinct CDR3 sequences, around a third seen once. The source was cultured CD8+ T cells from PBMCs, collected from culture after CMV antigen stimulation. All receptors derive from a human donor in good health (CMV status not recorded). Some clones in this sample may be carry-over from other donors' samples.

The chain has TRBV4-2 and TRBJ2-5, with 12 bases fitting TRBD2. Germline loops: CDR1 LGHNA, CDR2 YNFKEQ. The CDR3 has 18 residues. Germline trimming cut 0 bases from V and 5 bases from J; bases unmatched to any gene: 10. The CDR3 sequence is CASSQEGASGGAMETQYF. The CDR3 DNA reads TGTGCCAGCAGCCAAGAAGGGGCTAGCGGGGGGGCGATGGAGACCCAGTACTTC.

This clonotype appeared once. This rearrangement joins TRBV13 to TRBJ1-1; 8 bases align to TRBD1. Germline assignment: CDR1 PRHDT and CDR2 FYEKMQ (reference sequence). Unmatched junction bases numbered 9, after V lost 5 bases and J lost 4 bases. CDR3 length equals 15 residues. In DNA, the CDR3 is TGTGCCAGCAGCCGTCCCAGGACAGGGATCACTGAAGCTTTCTTT. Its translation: CASSRPRTGITEAFF.

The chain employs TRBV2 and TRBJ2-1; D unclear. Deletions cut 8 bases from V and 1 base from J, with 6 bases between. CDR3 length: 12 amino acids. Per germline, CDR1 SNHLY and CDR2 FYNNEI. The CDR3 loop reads CASLESYNEQFF. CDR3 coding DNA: TGTGCCAGCCTGGAATCCTACAATGAGCAGTTCTTC.

The CDR3 DNA sequence: TGTGCCAGCAGTTACACTACAGGGGATGGCACTGAAGCTTTCTTT. As protein: CASSYTTGDGTEAFF. The chain uses TRBV6-1 and TRBJ1-1; 7 bases align to TRBD1. The CDR3 is 15 residues long. J lost 4 bases, V lost 5 bases, and 10 bases had no gene match. Germline V gene lookup returns CDR1 MNHNS and CDR2 SASEGT.

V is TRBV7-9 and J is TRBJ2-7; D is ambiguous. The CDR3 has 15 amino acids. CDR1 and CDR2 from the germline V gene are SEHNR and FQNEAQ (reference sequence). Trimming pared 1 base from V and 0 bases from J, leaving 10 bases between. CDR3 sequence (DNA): TGTGCCAGCAGCTTAGTGGATGGAGACTCCTACGAGCAGTACGTC. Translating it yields CASSLVDGDSYEQYV.

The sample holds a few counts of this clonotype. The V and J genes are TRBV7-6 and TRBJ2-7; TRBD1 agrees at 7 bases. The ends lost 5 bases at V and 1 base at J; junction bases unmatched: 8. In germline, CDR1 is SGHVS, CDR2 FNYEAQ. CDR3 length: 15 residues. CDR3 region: CASSLSLDRSYEQYV. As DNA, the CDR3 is TGTGCCAGCAGCCTGTCACTGGACAGGTCCTACGAGCAGTACGTC.

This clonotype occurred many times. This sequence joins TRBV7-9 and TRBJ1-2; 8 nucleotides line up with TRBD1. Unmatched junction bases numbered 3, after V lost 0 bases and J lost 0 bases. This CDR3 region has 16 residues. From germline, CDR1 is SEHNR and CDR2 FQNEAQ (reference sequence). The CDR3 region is CASSLAPGQANYGYTF. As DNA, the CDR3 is TGTGCCAGCAGCTTAGCGCCGGGACAGGCTAACTATGGCTACACCTTC.

The CDR3 DNA follows: TGTGCCATCAGTGAGTGGGAGCCTAGCCTGAACACCGGGGAGCTGTTTTTT. Translation gives CAISEWEPSLNTGELFF. The chain employs TRBV10-3 and TRBJ2-2; TRBD2 might be the D (5 bases). The CDR3 totals 17 residues. V was shortened by 1 base and J by 1 base, with 13 bases between the two germline ends. Per the germline V gene, CDR1 is ENHRY and CDR2 is SYGVKD.

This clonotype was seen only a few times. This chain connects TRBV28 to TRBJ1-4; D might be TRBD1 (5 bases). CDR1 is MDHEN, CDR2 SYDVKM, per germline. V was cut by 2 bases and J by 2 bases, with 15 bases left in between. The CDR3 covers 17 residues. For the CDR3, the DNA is TGTGCCAGCAGTTTACCCGGGGAAGGGGTTACTAATGAAAAACTGTTTTTT. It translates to CASSLPGEGVTNEKLFF.

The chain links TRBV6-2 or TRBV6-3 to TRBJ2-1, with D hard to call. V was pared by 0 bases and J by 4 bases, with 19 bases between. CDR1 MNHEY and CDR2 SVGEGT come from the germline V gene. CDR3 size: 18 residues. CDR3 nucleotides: TGTGCCAGCAGTTACTCCGGGCCGCTTCCCGACCCTTACAATGAGCAGTTCTTC. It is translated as CASSYSGPLPDPYNEQFF.

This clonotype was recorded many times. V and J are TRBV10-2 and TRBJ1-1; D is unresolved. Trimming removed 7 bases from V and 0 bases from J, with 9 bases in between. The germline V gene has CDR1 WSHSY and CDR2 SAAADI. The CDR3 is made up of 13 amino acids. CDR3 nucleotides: TGCGCCAGCAAAGACCCCATGAACACTGAAGCTTTCTTT. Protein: CASKDPMNTEAFF.

As DNA, the CDR3 is TGTGCCACCAGCAGAGATAGTCGGGGCTCCTACAATGAGCAGTTCTTC. Protein sequence: CATSRDSRGSYNEQFF. J is TRBJ2-1 and V is TRBV15; perhaps TRBD2 as D (5 bases). The length of the CDR3 is 16 residues. The germline gives CDR1 LNHNV, CDR2 YYDKDF (reference sequence). The V end lost 0 bases, the J end lost 0 bases, and 9 bases lay between the germline ends. Full variable domain (outside the CDR3, taken from reference TRBV15 and TRBJ2-1): DAMVIQNPRYQVTQFGKPVTLSCSQTLNHNVMYWYQQKSSQAPKLLFHYYDKDFNNEADTPDNFQSRRPNTSFCFLDIRSPGLGDTAMYLCATSRDSRGSYNEQFFGPGTRLTVL.

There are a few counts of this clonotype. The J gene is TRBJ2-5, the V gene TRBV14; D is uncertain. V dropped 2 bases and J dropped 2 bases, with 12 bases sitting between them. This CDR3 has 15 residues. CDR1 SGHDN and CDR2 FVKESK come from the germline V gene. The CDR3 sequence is CASSQMPIRQETQYF. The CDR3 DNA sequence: TGTGCCAGCAGCCAAATGCCGATCAGGCAAGAGACCCAGTACTTC.

CDR3 nucleotides: TGTGCCAGCAGCGCCCGACAGGGCGGTTCGACGAGAAAAAACACCGGGGAGCTGTTTTTT. The encoded protein is CASSARQGGSTRKNTGELFF. This chain joins TRBV7-9 and TRBJ2-2; TRBD1 matches 7 bases. Germline CDR1 reads SEHNR; CDR2 reads FQNEAQ (reference sequence). The CDR3 totals 20 residues. V lost 5 bases, J lost 2 bases, and 20 bases stayed unmatched.

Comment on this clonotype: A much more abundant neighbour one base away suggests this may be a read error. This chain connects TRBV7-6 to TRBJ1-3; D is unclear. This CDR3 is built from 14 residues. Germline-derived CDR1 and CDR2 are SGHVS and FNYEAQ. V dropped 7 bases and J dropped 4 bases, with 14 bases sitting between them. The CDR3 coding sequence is TGTGCCAGCAACAAAAAGACAAAAGGAAACACCATATATTTT. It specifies CASNKKTKGNTIYF.

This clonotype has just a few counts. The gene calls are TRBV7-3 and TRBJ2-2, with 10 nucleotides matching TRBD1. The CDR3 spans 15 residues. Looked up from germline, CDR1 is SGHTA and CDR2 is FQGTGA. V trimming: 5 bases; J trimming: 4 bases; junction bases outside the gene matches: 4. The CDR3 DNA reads TGTGCCAGCAGCCCGGGACAGGGGATCACCGGGGAGCTGTTTTTT. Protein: CASSPGQGITGELFF.

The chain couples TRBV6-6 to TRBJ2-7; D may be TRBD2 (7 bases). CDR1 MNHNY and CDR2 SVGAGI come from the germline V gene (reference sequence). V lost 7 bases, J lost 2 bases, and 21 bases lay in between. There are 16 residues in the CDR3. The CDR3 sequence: CASTPEGGLGTYEQYF. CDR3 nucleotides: TGTGCCAGCACTCCGGAGGGGGGGCTGGGGACCTACGAGCAGTACTTC.

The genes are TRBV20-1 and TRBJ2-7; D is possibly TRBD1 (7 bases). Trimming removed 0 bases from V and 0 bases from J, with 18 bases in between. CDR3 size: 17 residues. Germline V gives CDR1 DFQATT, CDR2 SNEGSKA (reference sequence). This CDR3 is CSARDVGGPGGSYEQYF. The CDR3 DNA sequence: TGCAGTGCTAGAGATGTGGGGGGCCCAGGGGGCTCCTACGAGCAGTACTTC.

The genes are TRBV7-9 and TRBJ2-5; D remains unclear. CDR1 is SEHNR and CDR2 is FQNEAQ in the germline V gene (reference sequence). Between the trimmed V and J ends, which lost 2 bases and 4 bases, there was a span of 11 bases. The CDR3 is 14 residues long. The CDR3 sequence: CASSLTERAETQYF. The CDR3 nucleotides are TGTGCCAGCAGCTTAACCGAACGGGCAGAGACCCAGTACTTC.

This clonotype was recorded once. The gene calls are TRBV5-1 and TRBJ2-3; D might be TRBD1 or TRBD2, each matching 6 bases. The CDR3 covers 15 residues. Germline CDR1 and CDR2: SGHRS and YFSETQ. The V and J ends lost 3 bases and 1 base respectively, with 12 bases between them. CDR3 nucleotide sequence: TGCGCCAGCAGCTCTCGGGGGCAGGGCACAGATACGCAGTATTTT. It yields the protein CASSSRGQGTDTQYF.

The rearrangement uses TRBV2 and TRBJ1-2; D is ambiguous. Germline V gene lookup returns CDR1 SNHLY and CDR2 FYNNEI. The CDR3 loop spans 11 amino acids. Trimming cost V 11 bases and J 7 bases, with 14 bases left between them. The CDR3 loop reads CASEEMAGYTF. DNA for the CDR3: TGTGCCTCCGAGGAGATGGCTGGCTACACCTTC.

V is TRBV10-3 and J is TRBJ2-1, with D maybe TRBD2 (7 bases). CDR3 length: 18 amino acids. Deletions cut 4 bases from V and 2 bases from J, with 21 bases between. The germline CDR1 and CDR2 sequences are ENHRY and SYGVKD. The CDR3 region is CAISVWGGQKATYNEQFF. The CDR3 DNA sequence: TGTGCCATCAGTGTGTGGGGGGGGCAAAAAGCAACCTACAATGAGCAGTTCTTC.

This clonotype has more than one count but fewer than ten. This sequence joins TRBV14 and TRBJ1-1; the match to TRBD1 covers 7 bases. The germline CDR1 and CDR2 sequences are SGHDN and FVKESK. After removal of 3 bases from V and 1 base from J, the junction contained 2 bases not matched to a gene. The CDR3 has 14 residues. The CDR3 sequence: CASSHDRENTEAFF. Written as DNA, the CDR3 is TGTGCCAGCAGCCACGACAGGGAGAACACTGAAGCTTTCTTT.

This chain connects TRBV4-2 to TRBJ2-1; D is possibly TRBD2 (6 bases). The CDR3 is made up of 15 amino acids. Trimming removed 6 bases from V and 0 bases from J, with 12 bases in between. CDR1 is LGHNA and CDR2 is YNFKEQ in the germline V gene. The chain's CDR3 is CASRKEGSSYNEQFF. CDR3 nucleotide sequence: TGTGCCAGCAGGAAGGAGGGGAGCTCCTACAATGAGCAGTTCTTC.

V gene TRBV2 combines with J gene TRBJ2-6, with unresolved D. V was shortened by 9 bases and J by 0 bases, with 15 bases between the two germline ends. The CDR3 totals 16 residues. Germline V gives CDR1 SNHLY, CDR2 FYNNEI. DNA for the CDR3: TGTGCCAGTTGGGGTCCTCGGGTCTCTGGGGCCAACGTCCTGACTTTC. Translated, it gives CASWGPRVSGANVLTF.

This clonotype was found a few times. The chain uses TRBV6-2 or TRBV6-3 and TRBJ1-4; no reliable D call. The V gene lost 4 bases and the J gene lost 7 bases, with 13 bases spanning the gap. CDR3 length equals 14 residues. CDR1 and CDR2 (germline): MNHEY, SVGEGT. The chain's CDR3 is CASSSRRYGEKLFF. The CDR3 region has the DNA TGTGCCAGCAGTTCCAGGAGGTATGGTGAAAAACTGTTTTTT.

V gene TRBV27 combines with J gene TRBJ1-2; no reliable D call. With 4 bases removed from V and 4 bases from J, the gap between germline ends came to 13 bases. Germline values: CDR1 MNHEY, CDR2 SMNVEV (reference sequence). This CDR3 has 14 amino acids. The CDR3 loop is CASSSFDWGYGYTF. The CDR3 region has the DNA TGTGCCAGCAGTTCCTTCGACTGGGGCTATGGCTACACCTTC.

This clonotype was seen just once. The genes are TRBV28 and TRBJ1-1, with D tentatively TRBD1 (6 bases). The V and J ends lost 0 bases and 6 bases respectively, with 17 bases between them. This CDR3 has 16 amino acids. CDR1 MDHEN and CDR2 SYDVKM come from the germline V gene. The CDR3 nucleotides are TGTGCCAGCAGTTTATGGGGGACACCCAAGGAAGCTGAAGCTTTCTTT. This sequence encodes CASSLWGTPKEAEAFF.

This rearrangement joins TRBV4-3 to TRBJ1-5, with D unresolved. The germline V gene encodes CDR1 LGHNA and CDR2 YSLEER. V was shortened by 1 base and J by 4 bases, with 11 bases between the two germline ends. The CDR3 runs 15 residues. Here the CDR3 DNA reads TGCGCCAGCAGCCAAGGGTGGCAAATTAATCAGCCCCAGCATTTT. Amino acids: CASSQGWQINQPQHF.

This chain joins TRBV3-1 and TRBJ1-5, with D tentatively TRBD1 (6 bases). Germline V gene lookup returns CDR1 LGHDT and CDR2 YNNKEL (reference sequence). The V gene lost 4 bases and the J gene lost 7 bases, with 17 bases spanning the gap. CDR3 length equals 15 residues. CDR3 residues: CASSPMGHIVQPQHF. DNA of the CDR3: TGTGCCAGCAGCCCAATGGGACACATCGTCCAGCCCCAGCATTTT.

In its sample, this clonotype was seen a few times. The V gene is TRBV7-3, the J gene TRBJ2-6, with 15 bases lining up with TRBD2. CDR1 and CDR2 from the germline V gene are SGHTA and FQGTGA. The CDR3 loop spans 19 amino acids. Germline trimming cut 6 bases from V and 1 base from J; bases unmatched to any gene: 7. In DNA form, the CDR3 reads TGTGCCAGCAGTCCGGGGACTAGCGGGGGGTTGTCTGGGGCCAACGTCCTGACTTTC. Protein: CASSPGTSGGLSGANVLTF.